This T cell receptor (beta chain) is from a study of cytomegalovirus exposure and HLA in healthy donors (dated by TCRdb to about 2017). Regarding the study in general: In an earlier analysis of under 750 of the donors, less than 350 Gb of sequence data and 90 million to 120 million unique TCR beta sequences from roughly 200 million T cells were reported. An early release covering roughly 640 HLA-typed donors comprised about 300 gigabases of sequencing data and some 79 million unique TCR sequences. Of the 398 genotyped donors, roughly 80% fell in the genetic ancestry cluster associated with self-reported Caucasian donors. The study was designed to test whether signatures of past pathogen exposure could be identified by cataloging public T cell receptors. The study used immunosequencing to profile the T cell repertoires of approximately 650 subjects and linked those repertoires to cytomegalovirus serostatus. Besides the first cohort of hundreds of subjects, a separate validation cohort made up of about 120 different subjects was used. The study combined high-throughput TCR immunosequencing, statistical association of individual TCRs with disease status, and machine learning to predict cytomegalovirus infection status. To study patterns of TCR occurrence, a later analysis re-analyzed previously published TCR beta repertoires from several hundred donors and added high-resolution HLA genotyping. Rather than using new phenotypic data, the later analysis identified candidate immune exposures from TCR beta sequences and from how often those sequences occurred across donors. An earlier analysis of several hundred of the donors used high-throughput TCR beta sequencing to judge whether each TCR beta V gene segment behaved as functional or pseudogenic. Donor age, sex, ethnicity and CMV serostatus were compiled alongside the repertoire data. In a later genetic analysis, genome-wide SNP genotypes for about three fifths of the 666 donors were used, and that subset was treated as a discovery cohort. All discovery cohort repertoires had been generated using a single sequencing platform. Both class I and class II loci were covered by HLA typing, at four-digit resolution. Typing coverage differed by locus: A, B, C, DRB1 and DQB1 were typed in roughly 620-630 donors, DQA1 in 522, DPA1 in some 600, and DPB1 in roughly 450. Because of strong linkage in the cohort, five DR-DQ haplotypes were treated as single units for association and clustering. On average, around 200,000 unique TCR beta nucleotide sequences were sequenced per donor among several hundred genotyped donors of the cohort, with roughly 19% of those sequences being non-productive.

Overall study outcomes, separate from this receptor: Assigning TCR associations to individual alleles was difficult when HLA alleles, especially DR and DQ, strongly co-occurred. According to a later genetic analysis, donors in an Asian-associated ancestry cluster had fewer N-insertions in productive TCRs than the approximately 710-donor mean. Most CMV-associated TCR beta chains appeared to be HLA-restricted in a later analysis, and the HLA associations seemed to be driven largely by CMV exposure. Cytomegalovirus status was reported to be diagnosed by the classifier with high specificity and sensitivity in both the original and validation cohorts. Roughly uniform sequencing depth across donors was assumed in presence/absence analyses, although this assumption may not hold. An association between a missense DCLRE1C variant and V-gene and J-gene trimming of TCR beta chains was found in a later genetic analysis and replicated in an independent cohort. HLA typing was unavailable for some donors at each locus, so association tests used only the typed subset. A cluster of highly shared sequence variants was judged likely to represent a technical artifact of the sequencing pipeline. An earlier analysis of some 590 of the donors showed that most TCR beta V segments appeared in productive rearrangements either about 87% or about 30% of the time, which broadly matched IMGT annotations. Most TCR sequences were seen in very few donors, while some public TCRs were found in many individuals. Linkage disequilibrium might explain the correlated functional status among segregating V segments, but an unknown experimental factor could not be ruled out. Compared with equally common non-associated chains, HLA-associated TCR beta chains in a later analysis were more clonally expanded and had lower generation probabilities. The study listed 150 to 200 TCR beta chains as associated with cytomegalovirus. This cohort had only TCR beta chains sequenced, and the lack of alpha or paired-chain data limited which features could be detected. At a false discovery rate of 0.05, a later analysis linked 16,000 or so TCR beta sequences to specific HLA alleles. The authors suggested that the approach could potentially be generalized to other disease states and immunological phenotypes. Several of the top co-occurrence clusters appeared to be linked to parvovirus B19, influenza, CMV and Epstein-Barr virus, according to a later analysis. Some 16 rarely observed V segments, including chromosome 9 orphons, were excluded from the earlier analysis of just under 600 of the donors because counts were too low. A further reported finding was that TCR beta sequences accurately predicted the HLA-A and HLA-B alleles for most subjects in the first cohort. Because the 87-base-pair reads could not distinguish some IMGT-functional V segments, including TRBV6-2 and TRBV6-3, those segments were excluded. In vitro tests confirmed that three of the cytomegalovirus-associated TCR beta chains recognize cytomegalovirus antigens. A later analysis found that TCR association rates varied across HLA loci, with DRB1 alleles showing the most associated TCRs and HLA-C alleles the fewest. For the cohort, immune exposure information was limited to CMV serostatus.

The receptor library was made with the immunoSEQ multiplex PCR assay. A mixture of 60 forward primers for TCR Vbeta segments and 13 reverse primers for TCR Jbeta segments was used in the multiplex PCR. The CDR3 region of rearranged TCR beta genes was amplified from genomic DNA by a multiplex PCR assay. The Illumina HiSeq System was used to sequence the amplified TCR beta libraries as 87-base-pair reads. Per the original workflow: In a later analysis, tens of millions of unique TCR beta chains were counted across the roughly 670 repertoires, and around 10 million of these chains were shared by at least two donors. A nearest-neighbor algorithm error-corrected the raw reads and collapsed the reads into unique sequences, merging closely related sequences to remove PCR and sequencing errors. To assign V, D and J gene segments, CDR3 sequences were aligned to IMGT reference sequences. Each retained sequence needed at least a six-nucleotide match to both a V gene segment and a J gene segment. A rearrangement counted as productive if the CDR3 had no stop codons and remained in frame with V and J, and every other rearrangement counted as non-productive. CDR3 was defined according to IMGT convention as the region running from the second conserved V-encoded cysteine to the conserved J-encoded phenylalanine. Sequences without an unambiguous match to a single V gene segment were excluded from the earlier analysis of 500 to 700 of the donors. An earlier analysis of a few hundred of the donors classified V segments as functional when productive rearrangements were above 56.7% and as segregating when the standard deviation between donors was above 5%. To diagnose cytomegalovirus status from the catalog of TCR beta chain sequences, a statistical classification framework was built. In a later analysis, V and J genes were assigned by comparing TCR nucleotide sequences against IMGT/GENE-DB human TR gene sequences. The TCRdist pipeline was used in a later analysis to assign CDR3 sequences and most-parsimonious VDJ recombination scenarios. In a later analysis, each TCR beta chain was defined by its CDR3 amino acid sequence together with its V-gene family, and reads without a unique V-gene family were excluded. As a way to deal with suspected cross-contamination and a sequencing artifact, a later analysis dropped hundreds of nucleotide sequences that were highly shared and had low generation probability. A later analysis calculated a clonal expansion index for each public chain from normalized within-repertoire ranks of inferred template counts. A later analysis computed generation probabilities with a VDJ recombination model fitted to out-of-frame rearrangements, and checked the results against IGoR. In a later analysis, hypergeometric tests were used to score TCR-TCR, TCR-HLA and TCR-CMV co-occurrence, with a repertoire-size bias correction applied to TCR pairs. To estimate false discovery rates, a later analysis permuted the HLA or CMV assignments 20 times. In a later analysis, co-occurring TCRs were grouped using DBSCAN, and TCRdist sequence similarity was added for clustering within HLA-allele-positive subsets. Repertoires with fewer than 30,000 or more than 120,000 public chains were left out of co-occurrence clustering, as were five repertoires with anomalous nucleotide sharing. The table comes from immuneACCESS by way of TCRdb, which keeps in-frame sequences with V and J called. Part of the clones is missing from these tables; in studies checked, under half for an unresolved V gene and the rest for unknown reasons. The V and J calls and clone size come from that table; D and trimming were worked out from the DNA. The sample has about 210,000 clones on record, more than 70% of them singletons. Under 2% of the sample comes from the top ten.

The CDR3 holds 16 amino acids from the cysteine to the phenylalanine. Just CDR3 DNA is preserved here, 48 bases in frame from base 1. Via the germline V gene, CDR1 is SGHRS and CDR2 YFSETQ. V lost 1 base and J lost 6 bases, and the count of bases not matched to a germline gene is 9. In total, around 600 healthy bone marrow donors made up the cohort. All cohort members were sampled while nominally healthy, although unrecorded immune exposures were likely present. The donor was CMV seropositive and was included in the group of some 290 seropositive cohort members. Every donor gave a peripheral blood sample, and the peripheral blood mononuclear cells from that sample were used for TCR beta sequencing. The Qiagen DNeasy Blood Extraction Kit was used to extract genomic DNA from the blood cell samples. As regards this clone: No antigen is known for it. No much larger clone is present one base from it, and per-base qualities are unavailable.

The receptor chain draws on TRBV5-1 and TRBJ2-2; TRBD2 agrees with 7 junctional bases. The origin of this receptor is a man aged 40-49 years in good health and CMV-seropositive. Sequenced sample: PBMCs. Read as DNA, the sequence is TGCGCCAGCAGCTTGACGACGGGAGGTGTGGCCGGGGAGCTGTTTTTT. It is translated as CASSLTTGGVAGELFF.